The 7 T cell receptor beta chains below all came from one sample that was sequenced in a study of control samples from healthy donors and cancer patients. The table came from immunoSEQ multiplex PCR; TCRdb's copy has only in-frame clones and leaves some out. Altogether some 170,000 clones are present, under 96% being singletons, with the ten largest covering about 0.94%. The sequenced sample consisted of blood. These receptors all come from a young woman in good health.

The chain couples TRBV5-1 to TRBJ2-2, with D hard to call. This CDR3 is 15 amino acids long. Trimming stripped 4 bases from V and 7 bases from J, with 17 bases between. The germline CDR1 and CDR2 sequences are SGHRS and YFSETQ. For the CDR3, the DNA is TGCGCCAGCAGCACCGGTCTAAAAAAGGGCGGGGAGCTGTTTTTT. Amino acid sequence: CASSTGLKKGGELFF.

The rearrangement links TRBV5-1 to TRBJ1-3; possible D gene TRBD1, 6 bases. The CDR3 is made up of 16 amino acids. Germline loops: CDR1 SGHRS, CDR2 YFSETQ. V was pared by 4 bases and J by 0 bases, with 14 bases between. As DNA, the CDR3 is TGCGCCAGCAGCACCAAACAGGGCCTCTCTGGAAACACCATATATTTT. It translates to CASSTKQGLSGNTIYF.

CDR3: CASSAGQGGAYEQYF. The CDR3 nucleotides are TGTGCCAGTAGTGCCGGACAGGGGGGGGCCTACGAGCAGTACTTC. The chain employs TRBV19 and TRBJ2-7; 10 nucleotides match TRBD1. Trimming cost V 5 bases and J 2 bases; bases outside gene matches: 6. This CDR3 contains 15 residues. Germline-derived CDR1 and CDR2 are LNHDA and SQIVND (reference sequence).

This sequence joins TRBV7-6 and TRBJ1-6; D unclear. CDR3 length equals 14 residues. Trimming left V 8 bases short and J 7 bases short, with 15 bases between. The germline gives CDR1 SGHVS, CDR2 FNYEAQ. The DNA of the CDR3 is TGTGCCAGCTCAGACGGTCAAAAAAATTCACCCCTCCACTTT. This encodes CASSDGQKNSPLHF.

The gene calls are TRBV28 and TRBJ1-5, with a weak D call TRBD1 (5 bases). Germline V gene sequence: CDR1 MDHEN, CDR2 SYDVKM. V was cut by 3 bases and J by 3 bases, with 18 bases left in between. The length of the CDR3 is 17 residues. DNA of the CDR3: TGTGCCAGCAGTTTTTCGCGGCTTAGACAGCCCAATCAGCCCCAGCATTTT. This translates into CASSFSRLRQPNQPQHF.

The chain uses TRBV13 and TRBJ1-1, with D unclear. The V end lost 5 bases, the J end lost 7 bases, and 14 bases lay between the germline ends. The germline V gene has CDR1 PRHDT and CDR2 FYEKMQ (reference sequence). The CDR3 spans 13 residues. CDR3 in DNA: TGTGCCAGCAGCCAACTGACGTTCGGTGAAGCTTTCTTT. Encoded protein: CASSQLTFGEAFF.

The chain joins TRBV9 to TRBJ1-1; D possibly corresponds to TRBD1 (5 bases). The CDR3 consists of 14 residues. Germline values: CDR1 SGDLS, CDR2 YYNGEE. Trimming removed 0 bases at V and 4 bases at J, with 10 bases between. CDR3 nucleotides: TGTGCCAGCAGCGTAGCCCAGGGTGTCACTGAAGCTTTCTTT. The encoded protein is CASSVAQGVTEAFF.